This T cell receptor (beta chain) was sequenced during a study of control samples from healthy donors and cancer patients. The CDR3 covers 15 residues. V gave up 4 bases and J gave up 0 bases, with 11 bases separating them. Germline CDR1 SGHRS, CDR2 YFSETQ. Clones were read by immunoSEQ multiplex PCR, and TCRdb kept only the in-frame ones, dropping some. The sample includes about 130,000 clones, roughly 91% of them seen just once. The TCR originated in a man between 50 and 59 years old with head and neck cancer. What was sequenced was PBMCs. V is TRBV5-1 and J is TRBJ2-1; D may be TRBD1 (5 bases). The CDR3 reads CASSITGSSYNEQFF. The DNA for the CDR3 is TGCGCCAGCAGCATTACAGGCAGCTCCTACAATGAGCAGTTCTTC.